This T cell receptor (beta chain) appears in the sequencing data of a study of cytomegalovirus exposure and HLA in healthy donors. V was pared by 6 bases and J by 4 bases, with 15 bases between. This CDR3 is 14 amino acids long. The germline V gene has CDR1 MNHEY and CDR2 SMNVEV (reference sequence). It was with 60 Vbeta and 13 Jbeta primers that the PCR ran. TCRdb keeps only in-frame clones here, not all; method: immunoSEQ multiplex PCR. The sample records 95,000 to 150,000 clones, around 80% being singletons. The TCR comes from a female donor in good health and CMV-seropositive. What was sequenced was PBMCs. V usage is TRBV27 and J usage is TRBJ1-1, with a possible D match to TRBD1 (6 bases). CDR3 nucleotides: TGTGCCAGCAGACCCGGGCGGGGGGCCACTGAAGCTTTCTTT. Encoded protein: CASRPGRGATEAFF.